These 29 T cell receptor beta chains share one sample of origin, sequenced in a study of blood T cells in healthy people across ages. Through a sample-barcoded 5' primer and a J-beta primer mix, a second PCR was run for roughly 6 to 12 cycles. TCRdb itself ran the 5' RACE reads through MiXCR, one entry per CDR3 protein. Of about 1.8 million distinct CDR3 sequences in the sample, around half were seen once. The sample comprised blood. The receptors originated from a woman in her 40s in good health.

This clonotype showed up just a few times. V gene TRBV4-1 combines with J gene TRBJ1-4, with D maybe TRBD1 (5 bases). Germline V gene data show CDR1 as MGHRA and CDR2 as YSYEKL. Trimming removed 2 bases at V and 3 bases at J, with 13 bases between. CDR3 size: 16 residues. The CDR3 bases are TGCGCCAGCAGCCAACCAGGGACGGCCCCTAATGAAAAACTGTTTTTT. It yields the protein CASSQPGTAPNEKLFF.

The chain employs TRBV29-1 and TRBJ2-3, with D perhaps matching TRBD2 (6 bases). Germline V gives CDR1 SQVTM, CDR2 ANQGSEA. The CDR3 covers 18 residues. V was pared by 5 bases and J by 4 bases, with 28 bases between. The CDR3 is CSVLGITGTAISADTQYF. For the CDR3, the DNA is TGCAGCGTTCTGGGGATAACCGGGACTGCCATTTCGGCAGATACGCAGTATTTT.

This clonotype was counted only a few times. One junction end disagrees with the germline gene, perhaps due to a read error. The chain has TRBV7-2 and TRBJ2-7; perhaps TRBD1 as D (5 bases). Germline CDR1 is SGHTA and CDR2 is FQGNSA. This CDR3 is 14 amino acids long. DNA of the CDR3: TGTGCCAGCACCTTAGGGGTTGGGGCCTACGAGCAGTACTTC. It translates to CASTLGVGAYEQYF.

J is TRBJ2-5 and V is TRBV28; 9 bases align to TRBD2. J gave up 5 bases and V 6 bases, and 10 bases lay outside the gene matches. The CDR3 is 15 residues long. Germline CDR1 reads MDHEN; CDR2 reads SYDVKM. The CDR3 DNA reads TGTGCCAGCAGCCCAGCTAGCGGGGATTGGGAGACCCAGTACTTC. This translates into CASSPASGDWETQYF. The full variable domain, rest sourced from reference TRBV28 and TRBJ2-5, is DVKVTQSSRYLVKRTGEKVFLECVQDMDHENMFWYRQDPGLGLRLIYFSYDVKMKEKGDIPEGYSVSREKKERFSLILESASTNQTSMYLCASSPASGDWETQYFGPGTRLLVL.

This sequence joins TRBV29-1 and TRBJ2-7; D might be TRBD1 (6 bases). The germline CDR1 and CDR2 sequences are SQVTM and ANQGSEA. V was shortened by 2 bases and J by 1 base, with 15 bases between the two germline ends. The length of the CDR3 is 15 residues. CDR3 region: CSVEMGAGRSYEQYF. The CDR3 coding sequence is TGCAGCGTTGAAATGGGGGCAGGCCGTTCCTACGAGCAGTACTTC.

The chain employs TRBV29-1 and TRBJ2-3; the match to TRBD2 covers 10 bases. The J segment lost 5 bases and the V segment lost 7 bases, leaving 6 bases of the junction unmatched. The CDR3 runs to 13 residues. Looked up from germline, CDR1 is SQVTM and CDR2 is ANQGSEA. The CDR3 spells CSAVPSGGDTQYF. CDR3 in DNA: TGCAGCGCAGTCCCTAGCGGGGGAGATACGCAGTATTTT.

The chain employs TRBV5-6 and TRBJ1-2; 9 bases align to TRBD1. Germline loops: CDR1 SGHDT, CDR2 YYEEEE. CDR3 length equals 15 residues. J was trimmed by 8 bases and V by 7 bases; bases with no gene match: 15. CDR3 coding DNA: TGTGCCAGCTCGCTCACCGGGACAGGGTTAGAGGGCTACACCTTC. This encodes CASSLTGTGLEGYTF.

A few counts support this clonotype. The chain employs TRBV13 and TRBJ2-1; possibly TRBD1 for D (5 bases). Per the germline V gene, CDR1 is PRHDT and CDR2 is FYEKMQ (reference sequence). Trimming shortened V by 1 base and J by 7 bases, and 17 bases separated the two germline ends. This CDR3 contains 16 residues. The CDR3 region is CASSLVGVTLGNEQFF. The CDR3 region has the DNA TGTGCCAGCAGCTTAGTAGGGGTGACTCTGGGGAATGAGCAGTTCTTC.

The chain employs TRBV4-2 and TRBJ2-3; D is possibly TRBD1 (6 bases). Deletions cut 0 bases from V and 5 bases from J, with 12 bases between. Per the germline V gene, CDR1 is LGHNA and CDR2 is YNFKEQ. The CDR3 totals 15 residues. For the CDR3, the DNA is TGTGCCAGCAGCCAAGATATGGGGGCCTTAGATACGCAGTATTTT. Encoded protein: CASSQDMGALDTQYF.

This chain uses TRBV6-5 with TRBJ2-4; 8 bases line up with TRBD1. The DNA end is a closer match to TRBJ2-7, so the J assignment may be wrong. CDR1 and CDR2 (germline): MNHEY, SVGAGI. This CDR3 contains 14 residues. CDR3 residues: CASSRTGSRYEQYF. The CDR3 DNA reads as TGTGCCAGCAGCCGGACAGGGAGCCGCTACGAGCAGTACTTC.

This clonotype was counted between two and nine times. The rearrangement joins TRBV10-3 to TRBJ2-3; D is possibly TRBD1 (5 bases). Germline lookup yields CDR1 ENHRY and CDR2 SYGVKD. V lost 3 bases, J lost 0 bases, and 10 bases lay in between. The CDR3 is made up of 15 amino acids. The CDR3 nucleotides read TGTGCCATCAGTGATACAGGCGGAAGCACAGATACGCAGTATTTT. Translated, it gives CAISDTGGSTDTQYF.

Only a few counts were recorded for this clonotype. The rearrangement joins TRBV12-3 or TRBV12-4 to TRBJ2-1; 9 nucleotides line up with TRBD1. This CDR3 has 15 residues. The junction had 6 bases not matched to a gene; V was cut back by 2 bases and J by 7 bases. For the CDR3, the DNA is TGTGCCAGCAGTTTAAACGGACAGGGGCGGAATGAGCAGTTCTTC. Its protein is CASSLNGQGRNEQFF.

The chain links TRBV7-9 to TRBJ2-7; 7 bases fit TRBD2. Germline CDR1 reads SEHNR; CDR2 reads FQNEAQ (reference sequence). V was pared by 5 bases and J by 2 bases, with 9 bases of the junction left unmatched. The CDR3 consists of 15 residues. CDR3 bases: TGTGCCAGCAGCCCCCCGGGGGGTCTTACCTACGAGCAGTACTTC. It yields the protein CASSPPGGLTYEQYF.

The CDR3 sequence is CSARKNTRTGGYGYTF. The CDR3 DNA follows: TGCAGTGCTAGGAAAAACACACGGACAGGGGGCTATGGCTACACCTTC. The genes are TRBV20-1 and TRBJ1-2, with 10 nucleotides matching TRBD1. Per germline, CDR1 DFQATT and CDR2 SNEGSKA (reference sequence). The CDR3 totals 16 residues. The V segment lost 3 bases and the J segment 4 bases; nucleotides outside the gene matches: 11.

This rearrangement joins TRBV4-1 to TRBJ1-4; D may be TRBD1 (5 bases). V was trimmed by 6 bases and J by 8 bases, leaving 19 bases between them. CDR1 and CDR2 (germline): MGHRA, YSYEKL. The CDR3 has 15 amino acids. CDR3 coding DNA: TGCGCCAGCAGTCAGGGCATGGGGGTTAGAGAAAAACTGTTTTTT. This gives the protein CASSQGMGVREKLFF.

This clonotype was counted a few times. This rearrangement joins TRBV10-3 to TRBJ2-3, with D unresolved. V was clipped by 10 bases and J by 6 bases, with 11 bases between them. Per germline, CDR1 ENHRY and CDR2 SYGVKD. This CDR3 is built from 11 residues. The CDR3: CATQHADTQYF. In DNA form, the CDR3 reads TGTGCCACTCAGCACGCCGATACGCAGTATTTT.

The V call is TRBV27, the J call TRBJ1-2; D is unclear. V was trimmed by 5 bases and J by 6 bases, leaving 13 bases between them. This CDR3 has 13 amino acids. Germline lookup yields CDR1 MNHEY and CDR2 SMNVEV (reference sequence). The CDR3 spells CASSPGWDNGYTF. The DNA of the CDR3 is TGTGCCAGCAGTCCAGGATGGGATAATGGCTACACCTTC.

The rearrangement uses TRBV7-2 and TRBJ1-2; D gene ambiguous. The CDR3 contains 15 residues. V lost 3 bases and J 0 bases, leaving 11 bases between the germline ends. Germline lookup yields CDR1 SGHTA and CDR2 FQGNSA. CDR3 loop: CASSLGSLSNYGYTF. The CDR3 DNA reads TGTGCCAGCAGCTTGGGCAGCCTTTCTAACTATGGCTACACCTTC.

This chain links TRBV6-6 with TRBJ2-1, with TRBD2 matching over 8 bases. Trimming took 8 bases from V and 5 from J; bases not matched to a gene: 11. This CDR3 is built from 15 residues. Germline V lookup: CDR1 MNHNY, CDR2 SVGAGI (reference sequence). CDR3 region: CASLEPGLGNNEQFF. As DNA, the CDR3 is TGTGCCAGCTTAGAGCCGGGACTAGGCAACAATGAGCAGTTCTTC.

V and J are TRBV6-6 and TRBJ2-1; D not resolved. The CDR3 sequence is 15 residues long. Per germline, CDR1 MNHNY and CDR2 SVGAGI (reference sequence). Trimming cost V 9 bases and J 0 bases, with 15 bases left between them. The CDR3: CASRDPSSSYNEQFF. The CDR3, as DNA: TGTGCCAGTCGTGACCCCTCGAGCTCCTACAATGAGCAGTTCTTC.

This clonotype was detected only a few times. V usage is TRBV6-1 and J usage is TRBJ1-2; TRBD1 matches at 9 bases. Germline V gene data show CDR1 as MNHNS and CDR2 as SASEGT. The CDR3 is 16 residues long. The ends lost 6 bases at V and 4 bases at J; junction bases unmatched: 12. The CDR3 bases are TGTGCCAGCAGAGCCGGGACAGGGCGAACTGTCTATGGCTACACCTTC. As protein: CASRAGTGRTVYGYTF.

The CDR3 protein is CASSPLRNGDEQYF. DNA of the CDR3: TGTGCCAGCAGCCCCCTAAGAAACGGGGACGAGCAGTACTTC. J is TRBJ2-5 and V is TRBV6-5; the D gene is possibly TRBD2 (5 bases). The DNA end is more similar to TRBJ2-7, so the J call may be wrong. In germline, CDR1 is MNHEY, CDR2 SVGAGI. The CDR3 extends over 14 amino acids.

The CDR3: CASSDLGYNEQFF. In DNA, the CDR3 is TGTGCCAGCAGTGACTTAGGGTACAATGAGCAGTTCTTC. The V gene is TRBV2, the J gene TRBJ2-1; D uncertain. The CDR3 is 13 residues long. The V end was cut by 3 bases, the J end by 4 bases, with 7 bases between. CDR1 is SNHLY and CDR2 is FYNNEI in the germline V gene.

The rearrangement uses TRBV10-3 and TRBJ2-1, with D tentatively TRBD1 (5 bases). Between the trimmed V and J ends, which lost 3 bases and 2 bases, there was a span of 8 bases. Germline V gene sequence: CDR1 ENHRY, CDR2 SYGVKD. The CDR3 has 14 amino acids. The CDR3 bases are TGTGCCATCAGTGACCCGACAGCCTACAATGAGCAGTTCTTC. This codes for CAISDPTAYNEQFF.

Of note for this clonotype: A read error may be the cause here, since a much bigger clone is one base away. The chain uses TRBV6-5 and TRBJ2-7; tentatively, D is TRBD2 (6 bases). CDR3 size: 13 residues. CDR1 is MNHEY and CDR2 is SVGAGI in the germline V gene. Between the trimmed V and J ends, which lost 6 bases and 7 bases, there was a span of 16 bases. CDR3 amino acids: CASREGVYNEQYF. In DNA, the CDR3 is TGTGCCAGCAGGGAGGGAGTCTACAATGAGCAGTACTTC.

The rearrangement joins TRBV11-2 to TRBJ2-1; 8 bases agree with TRBD2. Looked up from germline, CDR1 is SGHAT and CDR2 is FQNNGV. With 1 base clipped from V and 8 bases from J, the junction kept 10 bases outside the gene matches. This CDR3 is 16 amino acids long. This CDR3 is CASSLAPGGAVYEQFF. The CDR3 bases are TGTGCCAGCAGCTTAGCTCCCGGGGGGGCAGTCTATGAGCAGTTCTTC.

The V call is TRBV28, the J call TRBJ2-7; D perhaps matches TRBD2 (5 bases). The length of the CDR3 is 14 residues. CDR1 is MDHEN, CDR2 SYDVKM, per germline. V was shortened by 2 bases and J by 2 bases, with 10 bases between the two germline ends. The CDR3 protein is CASSLREITYEQYF. DNA of the CDR3: TGTGCCAGCAGTTTAAGGGAGATCACCTACGAGCAGTACTTC.

The genes are TRBV12-3 or TRBV12-4 and TRBJ2-7; 8 nucleotides match TRBD2. The DNA end favors TRBJ2-5, so the J call may be wrong. This CDR3 has 15 amino acids. Written as DNA, the CDR3 is TGTGCCAGCAGTTTACAGGCGGGAGGAGGGGAGACCCAGTACTTC. Residues: CASSLQAGGGETQYF.

The chain links TRBV7-2 to TRBJ1-2; 8 nucleotides line up with TRBD1. J gave up 5 bases and V 4 bases, and 9 bases lay outside the gene matches. Germline V gives CDR1 SGHTA, CDR2 FQGNSA. This CDR3 region has 15 residues. CDR3 residues: CASSSTPGTGYGYTF. The DNA of the CDR3 is TGTGCCAGCAGCTCCACTCCCGGGACAGGATATGGCTACACCTTC.